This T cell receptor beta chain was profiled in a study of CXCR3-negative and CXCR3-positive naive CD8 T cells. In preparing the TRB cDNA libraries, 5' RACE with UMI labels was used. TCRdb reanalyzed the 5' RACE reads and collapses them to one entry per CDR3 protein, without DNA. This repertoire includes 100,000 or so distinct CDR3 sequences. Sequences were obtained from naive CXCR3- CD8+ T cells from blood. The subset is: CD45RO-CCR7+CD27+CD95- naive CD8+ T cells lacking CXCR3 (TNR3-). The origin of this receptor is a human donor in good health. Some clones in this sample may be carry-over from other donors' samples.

The CDR3 loop is CASSQSGSGTLLSGYTF. V usage is TRBV23-1 and J usage is TRBJ1-2. TRBV23-1 is identified as an open reading frame with a role that is uncertain. The CDR3 totals 17 residues.